One sample yielded the 6 T cell receptor beta chains listed below, sequenced in a study of shared clonotypes between healthy human individuals. Assay used: immunoSEQ multiplex PCR; TCRdb lists only in-frame clones, some missing. The table has a few million clones, around nine tenths seen once; the top ten hold 0.14%. Sequencing was done on a sample of naive CD4+ T cells sorted from blood. This sample's subset: CD45RA+ positively selected. Receptors originate from a man aged 18-30 years in good health.

The V call is TRBV5-1, the J call TRBJ2-3; TRBD2 matches at 13 bases. Trimming took 3 bases from V and 4 from J; bases not matched to a gene: 5. Germline V gives CDR1 SGHRS, CDR2 YFSETQ. The CDR3 runs 16 residues. The DNA for the CDR3 is TGCGCCAGCAGCTGGGGGACTAGCGGGATTGCAGATACGCAGTATTTT. Protein sequence: CASSWGTSGIADTQYF.

This clone showed up just a few times. The chain joins TRBV10-1 to TRBJ2-7; 9 nucleotides match TRBD2. Germline CDR1 and CDR2: WNHNN and SYGVQD (reference sequence). The V and J ends lost 6 bases and 7 bases, in that order; junction bases with no gene match: 7. This CDR3 is built from 13 residues. The CDR3 is CASSAGGPSEQYF. CDR3 DNA: TGCGCCAGCAGCGCGGGAGGGCCGTCAGAGCAGTACTTC.

The CDR3 DNA reads TGCGCCACCGGGACAGCCGACGGGGAGCTGTTTTTT. This encodes CATGTADGELFF. The chain joins TRBV10-1 to TRBJ2-2, with 7 bases lining up with TRBD1. Germline loops: CDR1 WNHNN, CDR2 SYGVQD (reference sequence). The CDR3 has 12 residues. Trimming cost V 10 bases and J 7 bases; bases outside gene matches: 6.

This chain connects TRBV6-1 to TRBJ1-5, with 7 bases lining up with TRBD1. Germline CDR1 and CDR2: MNHNS and SASEGT. The V and J ends lost 7 bases and 0 bases, in that order; junction bases with no gene match: 6. The CDR3 covers 15 residues. This CDR3 is CASNPQGPSNQPQHF. The DNA for the CDR3 is TGTGCCAGCAATCCACAGGGGCCTAGCAATCAGCCCCAGCATTTT.

The chain uses TRBV4-2 and TRBJ2-5; 8 nucleotides match TRBD2. The CDR3 runs 16 residues. Germline V gene data show CDR1 as LGHNA and CDR2 as YNFKEQ. V shed 0 bases and J 2 bases; nucleotides not matched to a gene: 5. DNA of the CDR3: TGTGCCAGCAGCCAAGAAAGTACTAGCGGACAAGAGACCCAGTACTTC. Amino acids: CASSQESTSGQETQYF.

The rearrangement links TRBV4-1 to TRBJ1-2; D uncertain. The CDR3 is 14 residues long. CDR1 and CDR2 from the germline V gene are MGHRA and YSYEKL. V shed 6 bases and J shed 2 bases, with 13 bases lying between them. The CDR3 DNA reads as TGCGCCAGCAGTAAAGGGCCCAACAACTATGGCTACACCTTC. Protein: CASSKGPNNYGYTF.